This entry concerns a single TCR beta chain. Its antigen is still unknown. The source of the sample is a study of T cell responses to AZD1222 COVID-19 vaccine. General observations from the study: Donors in the cohort were predominantly white British and more often female, and clonal diversity was possibly underestimated.

TCRdb's copy holds only in-frame clones and misses some; the assay was immunoSEQ multiplex PCR. The table records 100,000 to 150,000 clones, approximately 90% of them present only once. There are 16 residues in the CDR3. Germline values: CDR1 MRHNA, CDR2 SNTAGT. Deletions cut 4 bases from V and 8 bases from J, with 23 bases between. This receptor was taken from an adult in good health. This sample comprised peripheral blood, obtained on day 0 of AZD1222 vaccination. The chain recombines TRBV6-4 with TRBJ1-2, with D unresolved. CDR3 nucleotides: TGTGCCAGCAGTGCGGGAGGGTTAGGTGTCGGTAGCGGCTACACCTTC. It yields the protein CASSAGGLGVGSGYTF.